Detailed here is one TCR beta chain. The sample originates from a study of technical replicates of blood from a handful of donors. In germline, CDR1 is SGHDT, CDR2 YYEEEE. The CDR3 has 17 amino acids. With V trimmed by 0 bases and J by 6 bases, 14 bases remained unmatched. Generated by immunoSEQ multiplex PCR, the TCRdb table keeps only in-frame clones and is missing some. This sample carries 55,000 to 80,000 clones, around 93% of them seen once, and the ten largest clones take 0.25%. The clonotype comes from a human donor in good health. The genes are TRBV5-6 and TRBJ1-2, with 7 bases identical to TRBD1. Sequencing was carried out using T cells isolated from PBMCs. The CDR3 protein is CASSLVWQGEGTDGYTF. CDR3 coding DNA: TGTGCCAGCAGCTTGGTTTGGCAGGGGGAAGGGACGGATGGCTACACCTTC.